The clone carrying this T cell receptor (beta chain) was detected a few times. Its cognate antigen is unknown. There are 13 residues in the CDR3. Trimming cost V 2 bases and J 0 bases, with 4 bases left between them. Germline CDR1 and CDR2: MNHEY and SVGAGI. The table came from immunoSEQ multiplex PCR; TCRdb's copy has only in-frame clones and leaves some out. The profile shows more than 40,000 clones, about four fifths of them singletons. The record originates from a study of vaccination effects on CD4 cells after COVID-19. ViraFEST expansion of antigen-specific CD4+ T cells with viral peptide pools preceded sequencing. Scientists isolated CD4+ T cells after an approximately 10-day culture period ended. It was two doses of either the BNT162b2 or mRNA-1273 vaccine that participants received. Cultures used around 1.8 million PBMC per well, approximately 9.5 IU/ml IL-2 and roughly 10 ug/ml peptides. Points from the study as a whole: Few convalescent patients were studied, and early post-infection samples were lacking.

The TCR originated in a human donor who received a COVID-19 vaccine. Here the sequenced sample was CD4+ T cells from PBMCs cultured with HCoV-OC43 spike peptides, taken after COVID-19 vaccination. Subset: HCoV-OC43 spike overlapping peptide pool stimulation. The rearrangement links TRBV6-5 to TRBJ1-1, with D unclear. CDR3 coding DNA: TGTGCCAGCAGTTACAACCTGAACACTGAAGCTTTCTTT. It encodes CASSYNLNTEAFF.